Each of the 11 T cell receptor beta chains below was sequenced from the same sample in a study of T cells after yellow fever vaccination (dated by TCRdb to about 2019). Taken with the paper, the label for treatment or condition translates to: live attenuated yellow fever vaccine strain. To prepare the library, 5' RACE was applied. Sequenced using an Illumina HiSeq 2500. TCRdb took the public reads, trimmed them with fastp at Q25, ran MiXCR for clone calling and kept in-frame beta chains. Every entry covers one CDR3 protein and lists the most common genes and DNA from its rows. Recorded for this sample are some 110,000 distinct CDR3 sequences; under 9% of them occurred a single time. The top ten clones comprise 25% of the sample. This sample comprised CD8+ T cells sorted from PBMCs, obtained 45 days after the yellow fever booster vaccination. The receptors shown here come from a man aged 25 to 40 who received the YFV17D yellow fever vaccine.

This clonotype was recorded at least ten times. The V call is TRBV6-5, the J call TRBJ2-3, with D tentatively TRBD1 or TRBD2 (5 bases each). This CDR3 has 17 amino acids. V was pared by 2 bases and J by 0 bases, with 15 bases between. Germline-derived CDR1 and CDR2 are MNHEY and SVGAGI. The CDR3: CASSYPVRDGSTDTQYF. For the CDR3, the DNA is TGTGCCAGCAGTTACCCCGTCCGGGACGGCAGCACAGATACGCAGTATTTT.

The chain has TRBV10-3 and TRBJ2-7; 8 bases are a match to TRBD2. This CDR3 comprises 14 residues. Germline V lookup: CDR1 ENHRY, CDR2 SYGVKD. The V gene end was trimmed by 4 bases and the J gene end by 4 bases; junction bases not matched to a gene: 6. The CDR3 DNA reads as TGTGCCATCAGTGGCAGCGGGAGTGTATACGAGCAGTACTTC. This translates into CAISGSGSVYEQYF.

This clonotype was observed a few times. The chain combines TRBV9 with TRBJ2-2, with D tentatively TRBD1 (6 bases). The CDR3 sequence is 17 residues long. Looked up from germline, CDR1 is SGDLS and CDR2 is YYNGEE. V lost 3 bases, J lost 0 bases, and 15 bases lay in between. The CDR3 loop is CASSARGGDANTGELFF. The CDR3 DNA follows: TGTGCCAGCAGCGCCCGAGGGGGAGACGCGAACACCGGGGAGCTGTTTTTT.

The V gene is TRBV11-2, the J gene TRBJ2-6; D is uncertain. The CDR3 has 15 amino acids. Trimming took 1 base from V and 0 from J, leaving 4 bases between them. The germline V gene encodes CDR1 SGHAT and CDR2 FQNNGV. CDR3 loop: CASSLGTSGANVLTF. The CDR3 DNA reads as TGTGCCAGCAGCTTAGGTACCTCTGGGGCCAACGTCCTGACTTTC. The whole variable domain, remainder taken from reference TRBV11-2 and TRBJ2-6, is EAGVAQSPRYKIIEKRQSVAFWCNPISGHATLYWYQQILGQGPKLLIQFQNNGVVDDSQLPKDRFSAERLKGVDSTLKIQPAKLEDSAVYLCASSLGTSGANVLTFGAGSRLTVL.

This clonotype was seen more than once but under ten times. This chain joins TRBV6-5 and TRBJ2-7, with D tentatively TRBD2 (6 bases). The germline gives CDR1 MNHEY, CDR2 SVGAGI. V was clipped by 0 bases and J by 2 bases, with 17 bases between them. The CDR3 consists of 17 residues. The CDR3 reads CASSYSIGGGVPYEQYF. The CDR3 DNA reads TGTGCCAGCAGTTACTCGATCGGGGGTGGGGTACCCTACGAGCAGTACTTC.

This clonotype was detected many times. The chain carries TRBV5-1 and TRBJ2-7; D is undetermined. The CDR3 loop spans 15 amino acids. Germline lookup yields CDR1 SGHRS and CDR2 YFSETQ. V was trimmed by 0 bases and J by 2 bases, leaving 12 bases between them. The CDR3 protein is CASSLALGLAYEQYF. In DNA, the CDR3 is TGCGCCAGCAGCTTGGCACTGGGGTTAGCCTACGAGCAGTACTTC.

There are many counts of this clonotype. V gene TRBV5-1 combines with J gene TRBJ1-4; 8 bases align to TRBD1. The CDR3 loop spans 14 amino acids. From germline, CDR1 is SGHRS and CDR2 YFSETQ. V lost 5 bases and J lost 3; bases outside the gene matches: 3. The CDR3 is CASRQGGSNEKLFF. The CDR3 nucleotides read TGCGCCAGCAGACAGGGGGGGTCTAATGAAAAACTGTTTTTT.

This clonotype has ten or more counts. The rearrangement joins TRBV7-6 to TRBJ1-6, with D hard to call. V dropped 5 bases and J dropped 8 bases, with 22 bases sitting between them. CDR1 and CDR2 (germline): SGHVS, FNYEAQ. The CDR3 loop spans 17 amino acids. This chain's CDR3 is CASSPWKARSNDSPLHF. As DNA, the CDR3 is TGTGCCAGCAGCCCCTGGAAAGCCAGGAGTAACGATTCACCCCTCCACTTT.

This clonotype was recorded a few times. The chain carries TRBV20-1 and TRBJ2-3; 8 nucleotides agree with TRBD1. The junction had 15 bases not matched to a gene; V was cut back by 3 bases and J by 4 bases. The CDR3 loop spans 17 amino acids. Germline loops: CDR1 DFQATT, CDR2 SNEGSKA (reference sequence). CDR3 in DNA: TGCAGTGCTAGTTTAACTCCGGGACAGGTTTACGCAGATACGCAGTATTTT. Translated: CSASLTPGQVYADTQYF.

The genes are TRBV6-5 and TRBJ2-3, with 8 bases that match TRBD2. Per the germline V gene, CDR1 is MNHEY and CDR2 is SVGAGI. The CDR3 is 14 amino acids. V gave up 4 bases and J gave up 10 bases; unmatched junction bases: 10. The CDR3 is CASSWGGGPQSQYF. The DNA of the CDR3 is TGTGCCAGCAGTTGGGGCGGGGGGCCGCAGTCGCAGTATTTT.

The rearrangement joins TRBV19 to TRBJ2-1, with D tentatively TRBD2 (6 bases). This CDR3 is built from 13 residues. Germline CDR1 is LNHDA and CDR2 is SQIVND (reference sequence). V was clipped by 5 bases and J by 7 bases, with 12 bases between them. CDR3 sequence (DNA): TGTGCCAGTAGTCTAAGGACTATAAATGAGCAGTTCTTC. Residues: CASSLRTINEQFF.